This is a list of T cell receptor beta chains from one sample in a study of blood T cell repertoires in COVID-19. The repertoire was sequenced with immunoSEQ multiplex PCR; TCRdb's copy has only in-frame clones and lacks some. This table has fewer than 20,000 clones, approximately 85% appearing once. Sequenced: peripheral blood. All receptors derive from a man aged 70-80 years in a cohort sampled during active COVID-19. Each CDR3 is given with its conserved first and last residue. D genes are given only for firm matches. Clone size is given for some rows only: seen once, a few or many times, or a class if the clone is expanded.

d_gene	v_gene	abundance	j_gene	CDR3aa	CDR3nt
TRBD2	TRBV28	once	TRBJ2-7	CASSLTLAGGYEQYF	TGTGCCAGCAGTCTTACCCTAGCGGGAGGTTACGAGCAGTACTTC
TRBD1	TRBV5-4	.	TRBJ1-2	CASSLTGADGYTF	TGTGCCAGCAGCTTGACAGGGGCAGATGGCTACACCTTC
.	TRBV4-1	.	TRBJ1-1	CASSQERVNTEAFF	TGCGCCAGCAGCCAAGAACGGGTGAACACTGAAGCTTTCTTT
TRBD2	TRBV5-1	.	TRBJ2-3	CASSLVGEGDTQYF	TGCGCCAGCAGCTTGGTGGGGGAGGGAGATACGCAGTATTTT
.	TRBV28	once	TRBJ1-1	CASSLEDSLNTEAFF	TGTGCCAGCAGTTTAGAAGACAGCCTGAACACTGAAGCTTTCTTT
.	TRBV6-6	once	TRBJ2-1	CASSYVDEQFF	TGTGCCAGCAGTTACGTCGATGAGCAGTTCTTC
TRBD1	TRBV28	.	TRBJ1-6	CASSRQGRDSPLHF	TGTGCCAGCAGTAGACAGGGACGGGATTCACCCCTCCACTTT
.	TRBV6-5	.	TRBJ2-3	CASRGGDRFTDTQYF	TGTGCCAGCAGGGGGGGGGACAGGTTCACAGATACGCAGTATTTT
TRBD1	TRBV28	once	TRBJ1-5	CASRRTGGGNQPQHF	TGTGCCAGCAGACGGACAGGGGGTGGTAATCAGCCCCAGCATTTT
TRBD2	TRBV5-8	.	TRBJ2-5	CASSLGLADQETQYF	TGTGCCAGCAGCTTGGGACTAGCGGACCAAGAGACCCAGTACTTC
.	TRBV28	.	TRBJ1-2	CASSPIDYGYTF	TGTGCCAGCAGCCCCATAGACTATGGCTACACCTTC
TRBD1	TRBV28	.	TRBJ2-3	CASSFRTGWADTQYF	TGTGCCAGCAGTTTTCGGACAGGGTGGGCAGATACGCAGTATTTT
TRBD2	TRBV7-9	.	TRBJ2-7	CASSLGLAGAREQYF	TGTGCCAGCAGCTTGGGACTAGCGGGAGCCCGCGAGCAGTACTTC
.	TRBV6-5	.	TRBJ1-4	CASKTVTTNEKLFF	TGTGCCAGCAAAACAGTTACAACTAATGAAAAACTGTTTTTT
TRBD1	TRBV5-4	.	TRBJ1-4	CASSTNRGLNEKLFF	TGTGCCAGCAGCACCAACAGGGGATTAAATGAAAAACTGTTTTTT
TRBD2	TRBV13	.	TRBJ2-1	CASSPTSGAYNEQFF	TGTGCCAGCAGCCCAACTAGCGGGGCTTACAATGAGCAGTTCTTC
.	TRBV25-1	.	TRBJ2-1	CASSPGQFYNEQFF	TGTGCCAGCAGCCCCGGACAGTTCTACAATGAGCAGTTCTTC
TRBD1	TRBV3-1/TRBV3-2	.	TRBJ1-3	CASSRGTGGNTIYF	TGTGCCAGCAGCCGCGGGACAGGGGGAAACACCATATATTTT
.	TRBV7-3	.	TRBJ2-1	CASSLGAYNEQFF	TGTGCCAGCAGCTTAGGGGCGTACAATGAGCAGTTCTTC
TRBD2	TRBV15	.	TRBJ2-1	CATSVETSGRPGDEQFF	TGTGCCACCAGCGTCGAGACTAGCGGGAGGCCCGGCGATGAGCAGTTCTTC
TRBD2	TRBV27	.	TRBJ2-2	CASSLAGRLNTGELFF	TGTGCCAGCAGTTTAGCCGGGAGGTTGAACACCGGGGAGCTGTTTTTT
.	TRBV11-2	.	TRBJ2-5	CASNLDYQETQYF	TGTGCCAGCAATCTAGATTATCAAGAGACCCAGTACTTC
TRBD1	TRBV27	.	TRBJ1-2	CASSRTGGVFFYGYTF	TGTGCCAGCAGTCGAACAGGGGGAGTATTTTTCTATGGCTACACCTTC
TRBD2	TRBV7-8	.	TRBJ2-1	CASSLSAGVLEQFF	TGTGCCAGCAGCTTAAGTGCGGGAGTCCTTGAGCAGTTCTTC
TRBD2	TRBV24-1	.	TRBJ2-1	CATSDPLGVVAGGPMSLNEQFF	TGTGCCACCAGTGACCCCCTGGGCGTGGTAGCGGGAGGGCCTATGTCCCTCAATGAGCAGTTCTTC
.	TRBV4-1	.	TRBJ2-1	CASSQDQASSDNEQFF	TGCGCCAGCAGCCAAGATCAGGCTAGCTCAGACAATGAGCAGTTCTTC
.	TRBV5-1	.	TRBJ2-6	CASSTGTTGANVLTF	TGCGCCAGCAGCACCGGGACAACTGGGGCCAACGTCCTGACTTTC
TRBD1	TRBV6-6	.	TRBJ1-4	CASSYTGDEKLFF	TGTGCCAGCAGTTATACAGGGGATGAAAAACTGTTTTTT